A selection of T cell receptor beta chains follows, all from one sample in a study of blood T cell repertoires in COVID-19. Sequenced by immunoSEQ multiplex PCR; TCRdb stores in-frame clones only, minus some. The table has tens of thousands of clones, around 81% seen once. The source material was peripheral blood. These receptors originate from a woman aged 55-69 years with acute or convalescent COVID-19. Both conserved end residues are part of each CDR3. The order of the fields is clone size, CDR3 length, V gene, J gene, CDR3 protein. Size values are once, few and many counts, or a class for expanded clones, and some rows have none.

abundance: once; len: 19; v_gene: TRBV27; j_gene: TRBJ1-1; CDR3aa: CASSPVGPGTGSMNTEAFF
abundance: -; len: 13; v_gene: TRBV10-3; j_gene: TRBJ2-1; CDR3aa: CAITQRGGPEQFF
abundance: -; len: 13; v_gene: TRBV6-4; j_gene: TRBJ1-1; CDR3aa: CASSEGRGGLAFF
abundance: -; len: 13; v_gene: TRBV9; j_gene: TRBJ1-1; CDR3aa: CASSVQPGGEAFF
abundance: -; len: 16; v_gene: TRBV5-4; j_gene: TRBJ2-3; CDR3aa: CASSSPGLAGVDTQYF
abundance: -; len: 15; v_gene: TRBV5-6; j_gene: TRBJ1-1; CDR3aa: CASSWWTGGITEAFF
abundance: -; len: 14; v_gene: TRBV6-5; j_gene: TRBJ1-1; CDR3aa: CASSLTRLNTEAFF
abundance: -; len: 15; v_gene: TRBV24-1; j_gene: TRBJ2-2; CDR3aa: CATSDPGGVTGELFF
abundance: -; len: 12; v_gene: TRBV12-3/TRBV12-4; j_gene: TRBJ1-4; CDR3aa: CASSGGVEKLFF
abundance: -; len: 18; v_gene: TRBV5-1; j_gene: TRBJ2-6; CDR3aa: CASSLNPTGGAGANVLTF
abundance: -; len: 15; v_gene: TRBV10-2; j_gene: TRBJ2-1; CDR3aa: CASSAPSGGANEQFF
abundance: -; len: 12; v_gene: TRBV21-1; j_gene: TRBJ1-2; CDR3aa: CASSRAGGSYTF
abundance: -; len: 15; v_gene: TRBV5-8; j_gene: TRBJ2-6; CDR3aa: CASSLDGSGANVLTF
abundance: -; len: 15; v_gene: TRBV9; j_gene: TRBJ2-1; CDR3aa: CASTPRSGDHNEQFF
abundance: -; len: 14; v_gene: TRBV6-6; j_gene: TRBJ1-1; CDR3aa: CASSRLKGDAEAFF
abundance: -; len: 15; v_gene: TRBV2; j_gene: TRBJ2-7; CDR3aa: CASSEAIMGGYEQYF
abundance: -; len: 16; v_gene: TRBV19; j_gene: TRBJ2-2; CDR3aa: CASSVKAGQTTGELFF
abundance: -; len: 16; v_gene: TRBV6-5; j_gene: TRBJ1-2; CDR3aa: CASSSTTGTGYYGYTF
abundance: once; len: 13; v_gene: TRBV30; j_gene: TRBJ1-5; CDR3aa: CAWAGQGNQPQHF
abundance: -; len: 15; v_gene: TRBV18; j_gene: TRBJ1-1; CDR3aa: CASSPRGTSNTEAFF
abundance: -; len: 11; v_gene: TRBV3-1/TRBV3-2; j_gene: TRBJ2-1; CDR3aa: CASSHSGEQFF
abundance: -; len: 14; v_gene: TRBV24-1; j_gene: TRBJ1-4; CDR3aa: CATSDSGTFEKLFF
abundance: -; len: 20; v_gene: TRBV10-3; j_gene: TRBJ2-1; CDR3aa: CAISPGSGTSGGRGNNEQFF
abundance: -; len: 15; v_gene: TRBV2; j_gene: TRBJ1-1; CDR3aa: CASSSGDRRGTEAFF
abundance: -; len: 13; v_gene: TRBV6-5; j_gene: TRBJ1-4; CDR3aa: CASVLLTGEKLFF
abundance: -; len: 15; v_gene: TRBV30; j_gene: TRBJ1-5; CDR3aa: CAWSALQGINQPQHF
abundance: -; len: 17; v_gene: TRBV9; j_gene: TRBJ1-1; CDR3aa: CASSVAFGAGDDTEAFF
abundance: -; len: 13; v_gene: TRBV12-3/TRBV12-4; j_gene: TRBJ2-7; CDR3aa: CASSLEESYEQYF
abundance: -; len: 18; v_gene: TRBV7-6; j_gene: TRBJ2-1; CDR3aa: CASSLRTSGGASYNEQFF
abundance: few; len: 15; v_gene: TRBV15; j_gene: TRBJ1-2; CDR3aa: CATSGEGTGSYGYTF
abundance: -; len: 15; v_gene: TRBV5-4; j_gene: TRBJ2-6; CDR3aa: CASSPPSSGANVLTF
abundance: -; len: 16; v_gene: TRBV4-2; j_gene: TRBJ1-2; CDR3aa: CASSLPLGQGNYGYTF
abundance: -; len: 15; v_gene: TRBV7-9; j_gene: TRBJ1-2; CDR3aa: CASSPLDRGGYGYTF
abundance: -; len: 16; v_gene: TRBV7-9; j_gene: TRBJ1-6; CDR3aa: CASSLGAGAYNSPLHF
abundance: -; len: 15; v_gene: TRBV5-4; j_gene: TRBJ2-3; CDR3aa: CASRDRSWGTDTQYF
abundance: -; len: 12; v_gene: TRBV12-3/TRBV12-4; j_gene: TRBJ1-2; CDR3aa: CASTPGGYGYTF
abundance: -; len: 13; v_gene: TRBV24-1; j_gene: TRBJ2-3; CDR3aa: CATSDSLTDTQYF
abundance: -; len: 11; v_gene: TRBV20-1; j_gene: TRBJ2-1; CDR3aa: CSVDRDNEQFF
abundance: -; len: 14; v_gene: TRBV7-3; j_gene: TRBJ2-2; CDR3aa: CASRTGGDTGELFF
abundance: -; len: 14; v_gene: TRBV19; j_gene: TRBJ1-1; CDR3aa: CASSPRTSGGEAFF
abundance: -; len: 15; v_gene: TRBV4-1; j_gene: TRBJ2-7; CDR3aa: CASSQGLAGSYEQYF
abundance: -; len: 15; v_gene: TRBV6-1; j_gene: TRBJ1-2; CDR3aa: CASSDRQISNYGYTF
abundance: -; len: 16; v_gene: TRBV19; j_gene: TRBJ1-1; CDR3aa: CATGPRANSQGTEAFF
abundance: -; len: 15; v_gene: TRBV2; j_gene: TRBJ2-7; CDR3aa: CASRGLRGRFGEQYF
abundance: -; len: 15; v_gene: TRBV6-4; j_gene: TRBJ1-4; CDR3aa: CASSAAPDGVGKLFF
abundance: -; len: 13; v_gene: TRBV2; j_gene: TRBJ1-5; CDR3aa: CASSEGRYQPQHF
abundance: -; len: 13; v_gene: TRBV30; j_gene: TRBJ1-4; CDR3aa: CAWGQGAGEKLFF
abundance: -; len: 15; v_gene: TRBV9; j_gene: TRBJ2-2; CDR3aa: CASSVGPGGIEELFF
abundance: medium-sized; len: 16; v_gene: TRBV7-9; j_gene: TRBJ2-1; CDR3aa: CASSFGLAGAHNEQFF
abundance: once; len: 14; v_gene: TRBV11-2; j_gene: TRBJ2-6; CDR3aa: CADLQGSGANVLTF
abundance: -; len: 15; v_gene: TRBV5-1; j_gene: TRBJ2-1; CDR3aa: CASSLGGTEYNEQFF
abundance: -; len: 15; v_gene: TRBV5-1; j_gene: TRBJ2-2; CDR3aa: CASSLGGGGTGELFF